These T cell receptor beta chains were read from a single sample in a study of shared clonotypes between healthy human individuals. Repertoires were generated with immunoSEQ multiplex PCR, while TCRdb's copy carries only in-frame clones and drops some. The table lists about 2.2 million clones, 90% to 95% of them singletons. Specimen: naive CD8+ T cells from PBMCs. These receptors were collected from a man younger than 35 in good health. Some clones in this sample may be carry-over from other donors' samples. Each CDR3 is given without its conserved first and last residue. The listing skips clone size in some rows; elsewhere it reads once, few, many or a size class.

>-|TRBJ2-3|TRBV9
ASSAPRADTQY
>-|TRBJ2-7|TRBV7-8
ASSIIFTYEQY
>-|TRBJ2-5|TRBV28
ASTTPSEAPARETQY
>-|TRBJ1-2|TRBV4-3
ASSLNRGGGYGYT
>-|TRBJ2-7|TRBV4-3
ASSQDLAGEQY
>-|TRBJ2-5|TRBV6-5
ASSYGGGSETQY
>few|TRBJ1-3|TRBV7-3
ASSATGSGNTIY
>-|TRBJ2-1|TRBV5-1
ASSSSRFAYNEQF
>-|TRBJ1-5|TRBV27
ASSLTGLGNQPQH
>-|TRBJ2-7|TRBV18
ASSPRDQTYEQY
>-|TRBJ1-4|TRBV6-1
ASSELPGSAARLF
>-|TRBJ1-1|TRBV27
ASSLTETGNTEAF
>-|TRBJ2-7|TRBV5-1
ASSLDTTISYEQY
>-|TRBJ2-7|TRBV6-1
ASSMVRSSYEQY
>few|TRBJ1-2|TRBV28
ASSRDTGQNYT
>-|TRBJ2-3|TRBV5-4
ASVERGRSTDTQY
>-|TRBJ2-7|TRBV11-2
ASSLGSRGPYEQY
>-|TRBJ1-1|TRBV9
ASSVLMAGYTEAF
>-|TRBJ2-5|TRBV7-2
ASTFLAGVETQY
>-|TRBJ2-1|TRBV7-9
ASSSLGAAPYNEQF